The rows below give T cell receptor beta chains drawn from one sample of a study of cytomegalovirus exposure and HLA in healthy donors. Profiling relied on immunoSEQ multiplex PCR, and the TCRdb table lists in-frame clones only, not all of them. The sample has 55,000 or so clones. Sequencing was done on a sample of PBMCs. The receptors originated from a woman aged 25 to 39 in good health and CMV-seropositive. Each CDR3 is given with its conserved first and last residue. A D gene is named only where the DNA matches it firmly.

V gene	J gene	D gene	CDR3 protein	CDR3 DNA
TRBV13	TRBJ2-7	.	CASSLNIYEQYF	TGTGCCAGCAGCTTAAATATCTACGAGCAGTACTTC
TRBV18	TRBJ2-2	.	CASSPRRASNTGELFF	TGTGCCAGCTCCCCAAGGCGGGCGTCGAACACCGGGGAGCTGTTTTTT
TRBV29-1	TRBJ1-1	.	CSVEVAQNTEAFF	TGCAGCGTTGAAGTGGCACAGAACACTGAAGCTTTCTTT
TRBV5-6	TRBJ2-3	TRBD2	CASSALGAGANTQYF	TGTGCCAGCAGCGCCTTGGGAGCGGGAGCGAATACGCAGTATTTT
TRBV6-5	TRBJ2-7	.	CASSSLDSYEQYF	TGTGCCAGCAGTTCTCTAGACAGCTACGAGCAGTACTTC
TRBV29-1	TRBJ1-2	TRBD1	CSVESGTGYGYTF	TGCAGCGTTGAATCCGGGACAGGGTATGGCTACACCTTC
TRBV6-6	TRBJ2-3	.	CASSKGSADTQYF	TGTGCCAGCAGCAAAGGGAGCGCAGATACGCAGTATTTT
TRBV9	TRBJ2-7	TRBD1	CASSLGGQAYEQYF	TGTGCCAGCTCCCTTGGGGGACAGGCCTACGAGCAGTACTTC
TRBV2	TRBJ1-6	.	CASTEQGSLDNSPLHF	TGTGCCAGCACCGAACAGGGATCGTTGGATAATTCACCCCTCCACTTT
TRBV13	TRBJ2-5	.	CASSRKGGSQETQYF	TGTGCCAGCAGCCGGAAGGGGGGGAGCCAAGAGACCCAGTACTTC
TRBV19	TRBJ2-7	TRBD1	CASSLTGTGADEQYF	TGTGCCAGTAGTTTGACCGGGACAGGGGCGGACGAGCAGTACTTC
TRBV2	TRBJ1-2	TRBD1	CASTGTGYLGGYTF	TGTGCCAGTACCGGGACAGGGTACCTGGGAGGCTACACCTTC
TRBV5-6	TRBJ1-4	.	CASSLIQDEKLFF	TGTGCCAGCAGCTTGATTCAGGATGAAAAACTGTTTTTT
TRBV30	TRBJ2-7	TRBD1	CACRGTGSGEQYF	TGTGCCTGCCGAGGGACAGGGTCGGGCGAGCAGTACTTC
TRBV11-3	TRBJ2-7	TRBD2	CASSPLAGAYEQYF	TGTGCCAGCAGCCCTCTAGCGGGGGCCTACGAGCAGTACTTC
TRBV19	TRBJ1-5	.	CASQGSNQPQHF	TGTGCCAGTCAGGGGAGCAATCAGCCCCAGCATTTT
TRBV2	TRBJ2-1	TRBD2	CASSGGLAGNLQFF	TGTGCCAGCAGTGGGGGACTAGCGGGAAACCTGCAGTTCTTC
TRBV6-4	TRBJ2-2	.	CASSEFREGELFF	TGTGCCAGCAGTGAATTCAGGGAAGGGGAGCTGTTTTTT
TRBV29-1	TRBJ2-5	.	CSAKRAGGRETQYF	TGCAGCGCAAAGAGGGCCGGAGGGCGGGAGACCCAGTACTTC
TRBV7-3	TRBJ2-2	.	CASSLTQGAGELFF	TGTGCCAGCAGCTTAACACAGGGCGCGGGGGAGCTGTTTTTT
TRBV13	TRBJ1-2	TRBD1	CASRGQGQSLGYTF	TGTGCCAGCAGGGGACAGGGTCAATCCCTAGGCTACACCTTC
TRBV30	TRBJ2-3	TRBD2	CAWSGGLAGFTDTQYF	TGTGCCTGGAGTGGAGGACTAGCGGGTTTCACAGATACGCAGTATTTT
TRBV19	TRBJ1-5	TRBD1	CASGRQGATQPQHF	TGTGCCAGTGGAAGACAGGGGGCTACTCAGCCCCAGCATTTT
TRBV5-1	TRBJ2-6	.	CASRSFSGANVLTF	TGCGCCAGCAGGTCCTTCTCTGGGGCCAACGTCCTGACTTTC